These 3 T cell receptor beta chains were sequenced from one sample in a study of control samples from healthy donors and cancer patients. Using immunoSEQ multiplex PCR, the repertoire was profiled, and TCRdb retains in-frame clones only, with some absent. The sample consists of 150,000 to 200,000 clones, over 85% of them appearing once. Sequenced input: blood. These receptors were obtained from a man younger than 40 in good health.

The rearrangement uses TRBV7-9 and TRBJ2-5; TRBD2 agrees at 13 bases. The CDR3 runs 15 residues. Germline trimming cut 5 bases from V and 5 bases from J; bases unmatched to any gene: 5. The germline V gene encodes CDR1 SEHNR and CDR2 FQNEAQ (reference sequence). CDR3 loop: CASSKTSGGPETQYF. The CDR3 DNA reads TGTGCCAGCAGCAAGACTAGCGGGGGGCCGGAGACCCAGTACTTC. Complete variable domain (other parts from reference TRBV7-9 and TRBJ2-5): DTGVSQNPRHKITKRGQNVTFRCDPISEHNRLYWYRQTLGQGPEFLTYFQNEAQLEKSRLLSDRFSAERPKGSFSTLEIQRTEQGDSAMYLCASSKTSGGPETQYFGPGTRLLVL.

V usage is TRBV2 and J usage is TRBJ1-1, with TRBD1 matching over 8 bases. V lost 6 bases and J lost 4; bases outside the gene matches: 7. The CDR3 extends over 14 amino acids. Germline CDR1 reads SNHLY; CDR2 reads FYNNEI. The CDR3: CASSGQGSSTEAFF. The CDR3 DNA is TGTGCCAGCAGCGGACAGGGAAGTAGCACTGAAGCTTTCTTT.

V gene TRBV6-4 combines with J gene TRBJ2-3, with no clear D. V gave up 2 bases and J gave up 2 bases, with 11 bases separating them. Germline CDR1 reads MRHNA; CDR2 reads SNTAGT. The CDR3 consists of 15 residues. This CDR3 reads CASSDGYGDTDTQYF. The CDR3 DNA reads TGTGCCAGCAGTGACGGGTATGGGGACACAGATACGCAGTATTTT.